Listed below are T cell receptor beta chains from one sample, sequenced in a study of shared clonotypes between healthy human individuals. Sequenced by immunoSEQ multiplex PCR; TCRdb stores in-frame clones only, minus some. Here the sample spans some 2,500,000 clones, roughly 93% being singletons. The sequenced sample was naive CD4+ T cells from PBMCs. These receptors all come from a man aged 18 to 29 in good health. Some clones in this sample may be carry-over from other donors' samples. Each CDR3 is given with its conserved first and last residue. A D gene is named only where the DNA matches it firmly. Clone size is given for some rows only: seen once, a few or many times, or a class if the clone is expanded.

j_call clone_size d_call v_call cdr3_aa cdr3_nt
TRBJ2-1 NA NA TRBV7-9 CASSPRGGGYSNEQFF TGTGCCAGCAGCCCCAGGGGAGGGGGTTATTCCAATGAGCAGTTCTTC
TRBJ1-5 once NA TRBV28 CASTISLTEYSNQPQHF TGTGCCAGCACCATCTCCCTGACAGAGTATAGCAATCAGCCCCAGCATTTT
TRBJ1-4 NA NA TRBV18 CASSLATGSTNEKLFF TGTGCCAGCTCACTAGCGACCGGATCAACTAATGAAAAACTGTTTTTT
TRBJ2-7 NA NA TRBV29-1 CSVETFCQFSTVRYEQYF TGCAGCGTTGAAACTTTTTGCCAGTTCTCCACCGTACGCTACGAGCAGTACTTC
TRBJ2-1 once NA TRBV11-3 CASSFEWDNEQFF TGTGCCAGCAGCTTTGAATGGGACAATGAGCAGTTCTTC
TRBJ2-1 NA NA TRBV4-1 CASSQLGPGRNEQFF TGCGCCAGCAGCCAGTTGGGGCCCGGAAGAAATGAGCAGTTCTTC
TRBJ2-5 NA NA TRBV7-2 CASSLVQGNGVTQYF TGTGCCAGCAGCTTAGTACAGGGCAACGGGGTGACCCAGTACTTC
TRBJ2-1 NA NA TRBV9 CASSVHRAAGNEQFF TGTGCCAGCAGCGTACACAGGGCCGCGGGCAATGAGCAGTTCTTC
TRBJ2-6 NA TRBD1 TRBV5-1 CASSTGAGANVLTF TGCGCCAGCAGTACAGGGGCTGGGGCCAACGTCCTGACTTTC
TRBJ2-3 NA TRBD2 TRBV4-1 CASSQVAGVSDTQYF TGCGCCAGCAGCCAAGTCGCGGGAGTTTCGGATACGCAGTATTTT